A single sample gave rise to the 20 T cell receptor beta chains below, sequenced in a study of blood T cell repertoires in COVID-19. Some clones are missing from TCRdb's copy, which holds only in-frame ones; the method was immunoSEQ multiplex PCR. The sample contains some 220,000 clones, less than 90% of which appear only once. Sequenced: PBMCs or T cells enriched from blood (not recorded which). The source is a woman aged 45-60 years in a cohort exposed to, infected with or recovered from COVID-19 (not recorded which).

The rearrangement uses TRBV13 and TRBJ1-2, with D perhaps matching TRBD1 (6 bases). Germline CDR1 is PRHDT and CDR2 is FYEKMQ (reference sequence). Trimming took 2 bases from V and 4 from J, leaving 8 bases between them. The CDR3 extends over 13 amino acids. CDR3: CASSLQGFYGYTF. The DNA of the CDR3 is TGTGCCAGCAGCTTACAGGGGTTCTATGGCTACACCTTC.

The chain uses TRBV9 and TRBJ2-2; TRBD2 matches 10 bases. With 0 bases clipped from V and 4 bases from J, the junction kept 6 bases outside the gene matches. This CDR3 is 17 amino acids long. In germline, CDR1 is SGDLS, CDR2 YYNGEE. In nucleotides, the CDR3 is TGTGCCAGCAGCGTAGGGACACTAGCGGGATCCACCGGGGAGCTGTTTTTT. The encoded protein is CASSVGTLAGSTGELFF.

V is TRBV24-1 and J is TRBJ2-5; TRBD2 might be the D (6 bases). V was cut by 4 bases and J by 2 bases, with 13 bases left in between. Germline loops: CDR1 KGHDR, CDR2 SFDVKD. The CDR3 runs 15 residues. The CDR3 is CATSDPRGTQETQYF. Written as DNA, the CDR3 is TGTGCCACCAGTGACCCTCGGGGGACTCAAGAGACCCAGTACTTC.

The chain carries TRBV4-2 and TRBJ1-1; no firm D call. V shed 0 bases and J shed 6 bases, with 14 bases lying between them. Germline-derived CDR1 and CDR2 are LGHNA and YNFKEQ. CDR3 length equals 15 residues. The DNA for the CDR3 is TGTGCCAGCAGCCAAGACGGCCGTTTCGGGTCTGAAGCTTTCTTT. Amino acids: CASSQDGRFGSEAFF.

This clone has just one count. V is TRBV4-1 and J is TRBJ1-1; 10 bases map to TRBD1. V lost 4 bases and J lost 2; bases outside the gene matches: 7. The CDR3 sequence is 16 residues long. The germline V gene encodes CDR1 MGHRA and CDR2 YSYEKL. As DNA, the CDR3 is TGCGCCAGCAGCCGATTTAGACAGGGGGCTAACACTGAAGCTTTCTTT. This gives the protein CASSRFRQGANTEAFF.

The chain carries TRBV7-2 and TRBJ2-5; 8 bases match TRBD2. The germline V gene has CDR1 SGHTA and CDR2 FQGNSA. CDR3 length: 15 amino acids. V shed 5 bases and J 4 bases; nucleotides not matched to a gene: 9. The CDR3 sequence: CASSGGGLAGETQYF. As DNA, the CDR3 is TGTGCCAGCAGCGGGGGTGGACTAGCTGGAGAGACCCAGTACTTC.

V usage is TRBV30 and J usage is TRBJ1-6, with 9 bases aligning to TRBD1. The CDR3 has 15 amino acids. Germline V gene sequence: CDR1 GTSNPN, CDR2 SVGIG (reference sequence). V dropped 0 bases and J dropped 8; count of bases not matched to a gene: 5. In nucleotides, the CDR3 is TGTGCCTGGAGTGTACAGGGACAGGGTTATTCACCCCTCCACTTT. This gives the protein CAWSVQGQGYSPLHF.

This chain connects TRBV25-1 to TRBJ1-4; D is uncertain. CDR3 length: 15 amino acids. With 8 bases removed from V and 2 bases from J, the gap between germline ends came to 15 bases. CDR1 MGHDK and CDR2 SYGVNS come from the germline V gene. CDR3 protein: CASAYLRGTNEKLFF. The CDR3 DNA reads as TGTGCCAGCGCCTATCTCCGGGGTACTAATGAAAAACTGTTTTTT.

The V and J genes are TRBV7-8 and TRBJ1-4; D is unclear. Germline CDR1 SGHVS, CDR2 FQNEAQ. Trimming pared 3 bases from V and 8 bases from J, leaving 13 bases between. CDR3 length equals 14 residues. The CDR3 protein is CASSLGGGGEKLFF. For the CDR3, the DNA is TGTGCCAGCAGCTTGGGCGGAGGTGGGGAAAAACTGTTTTTT.

Only one count was recorded for this clone. The genes are TRBV11-2 and TRBJ1-6; no firm D call. Germline-derived CDR1 and CDR2 are SGHAT and FQNNGV. This CDR3 comprises 13 residues. V lost 7 bases, J lost 7 bases, and 11 bases lay in between. This CDR3 is CASTGLENSPLHF. The CDR3 DNA reads as TGTGCCAGCACAGGACTGGAAAATTCACCCCTCCACTTT.

The V call is TRBV10-3, the J call TRBJ1-2; unclear D gene. The CDR3 sequence is 15 residues long. The germline V gene encodes CDR1 ENHRY and CDR2 SYGVKD. Deletions cut 0 bases from V and 7 bases from J, with 15 bases between. CDR3: CAISESISTRGGYTF. The CDR3 nucleotides read TGTGCCATCAGTGAGTCGATTTCAACCCGGGGTGGCTACACCTTC.

This chain uses TRBV6-5 with TRBJ1-5, with a possible D match to TRBD1 (6 bases). The germline V gene encodes CDR1 MNHEY and CDR2 SVGAGI. V dropped 6 bases and J dropped 5 bases, with 17 bases sitting between them. The CDR3 extends over 15 amino acids. The chain's CDR3 is CASSPTAGGYQPQHF. As DNA, the CDR3 is TGTGCCAGCAGCCCGACCGCGGGGGGCTATCAGCCCCAGCATTTT.

The V call is TRBV6-1, the J call TRBJ1-6; perhaps TRBD1 as D (6 bases). Germline-derived CDR1 and CDR2 are MNHNS and SASEGT. This CDR3 has 14 residues. V was cut by 3 bases and J by 11 bases, with 14 bases left in between. The CDR3 region is CASSERAGAAPLHF. As DNA, the CDR3 is TGTGCCAGCAGTGAGAGGGCAGGGGCGGCACCCCTCCACTTT.

This clone was seen more than once but under ten times. V is TRBV7-9 and J is TRBJ2-7, with TRBD1 identical over 7 bases. The CDR3 is made up of 12 amino acids. J was trimmed by 6 bases and V by 5 bases; bases with no gene match: 4. Germline-derived CDR1 and CDR2 are SEHNR and FQNEAQ (reference sequence). The CDR3 reads CASSHSGGEQYF. CDR3 sequence (DNA): TGTGCCAGCAGCCATTCAGGGGGCGAGCAGTACTTC.

On this clone itself: This CDR3 is also generated by other DNA sequences in the sample. This chain joins TRBV28 and TRBJ1-2; possibly TRBD1 for D (5 bases). Per germline, CDR1 MDHEN and CDR2 SYDVKM. Between the trimmed V and J ends, which lost 3 bases and 8 bases, there was a span of 13 bases. CDR3 length equals 13 residues. In DNA form, the CDR3 reads TGTGCCAGCAGTTTTCAAGGGGCCGGGGGCTACACCTTC. It is translated as CASSFQGAGGYTF.

The rearrangement uses TRBV6-2 or TRBV6-3 and TRBJ1-1; 9 bases line up with TRBD1. The V and J ends lost 4 bases and 11 bases, in that order; junction bases with no gene match: 5. The CDR3 has 12 residues. From germline, CDR1 is MNHEY and CDR2 SVGEGT. The CDR3 DNA sequence: TGTGCCAGCAGTTCCAACAGGGGGCAGGCTTTCTTT. Encoded protein: CASSSNRGQAFF.

The chain recombines TRBV5-1 with TRBJ2-1; tentative D call: TRBD1 (5 bases). Trimming left V 4 bases short and J 3 bases short, with 17 bases between. Germline assignment: CDR1 SGHRS and CDR2 YFSETQ. This CDR3 has 16 amino acids. This chain's CDR3 is CASSLQGHHDYNEQFF. The CDR3 bases are TGCGCCAGCAGCCTTCAAGGACATCATGACTACAATGAGCAGTTCTTC.

The chain carries TRBV10-3 and TRBJ2-1, with 13 bases aligning to TRBD2. The junction had 7 bases not matched to a gene; V was cut back by 7 bases and J by 7 bases. This CDR3 spans 15 amino acids. Looked up from germline, CDR1 is ENHRY and CDR2 is SYGVKD. The CDR3 loop reads CAIMTSGGLGNEQFF. The CDR3 coding sequence is TGTGCCATCATGACTAGCGGGGGGTTGGGGAATGAGCAGTTCTTC.

The chain has TRBV13 and TRBJ1-1; D call uncertain. V shed 5 bases and J shed 4 bases, with 20 bases lying between them. The germline gives CDR1 PRHDT, CDR2 FYEKMQ (reference sequence). There are 16 residues in the CDR3. The DNA of the CDR3 is TGTGCCAGCAGCCAAACGAGGCCCTCCAAAGTCACTGAAGCTTTCTTT. It yields the protein CASSQTRPSKVTEAFF.

This clone occurred a few times. The CDR3 DNA sequence: TGTGCCAGCAGCCAAGACTCTCGCACTGAAGCTTTCTTT. This gives the protein CASSQDSRTEAFF. The chain recombines TRBV3-1 (or the pseudogene TRBV3-2) with TRBJ1-1; D is ambiguous. CDR1 is LGHDT, CDR2 YNNKEL, per germline (reference sequence). The CDR3 consists of 13 residues. Trimming shortened V by 0 bases and J by 4 bases, and 6 bases separated the two germline ends.